The present entry profiles one T cell receptor (beta chain) with its context. Its antigen remains unidentified. This entry belongs to a study of cytomegalovirus exposure and HLA in healthy donors. Study details: In an earlier analysis, approximately 120 million unique TCR beta sequences were found from some 200 million T cells. General observations from the study: As immune exposure information, only CMV serostatus was available.

In the PCR, 60 Vbeta and 13 Jbeta primers were used. Here immunoSEQ multiplex PCR was the method, and the copy in TCRdb shows in-frame clones only, minus some. In the table there are 45,000 to 65,000 clones, approximately 70% of which are singletons. The germline V gene encodes CDR1 SGHDT and CDR2 YYEEEE. V gave up 6 bases and J gave up 8 bases; unmatched junction bases: 8. The CDR3 spans 12 residues. V usage is TRBV5-6 and J usage is TRBJ2-7; 7 positions match TRBD1. The TCR originated in a man in his late teens or twenties in good health and CMV-seronegative. The sequencing sample was made of PBMCs. CDR3 nucleotides: TGTGCCAGCACCCTAGACAGGGTGAAGCAGTACTTC. This gives the protein CASTLDRVKQYF.